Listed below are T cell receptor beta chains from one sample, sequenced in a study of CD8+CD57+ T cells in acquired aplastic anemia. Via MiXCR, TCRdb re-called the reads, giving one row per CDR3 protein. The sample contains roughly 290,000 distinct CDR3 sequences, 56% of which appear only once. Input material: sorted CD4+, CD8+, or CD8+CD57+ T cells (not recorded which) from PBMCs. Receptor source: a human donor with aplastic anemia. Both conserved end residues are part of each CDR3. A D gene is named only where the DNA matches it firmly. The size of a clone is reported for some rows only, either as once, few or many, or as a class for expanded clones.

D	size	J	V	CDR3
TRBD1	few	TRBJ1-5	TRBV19	CASTVGTGGWQPQHF
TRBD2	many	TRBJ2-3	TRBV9	CASSVAPAPLAGVDTQYF
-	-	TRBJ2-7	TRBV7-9	CASSSSASSYEQYF
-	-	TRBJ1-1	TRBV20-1	CSARDRAEAFF
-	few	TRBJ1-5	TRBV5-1	CASSLDGGSNQPQHF
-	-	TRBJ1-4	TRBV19	CASSGTINEKLFF
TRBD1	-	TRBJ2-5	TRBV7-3	CASSHQGQGRETQYF
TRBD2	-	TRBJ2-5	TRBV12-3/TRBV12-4	CASSLAQTSGRETQYF
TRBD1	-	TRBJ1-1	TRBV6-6	CASSYPGQPNTEAFF
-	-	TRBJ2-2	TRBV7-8	CASSPRGARTGELFF
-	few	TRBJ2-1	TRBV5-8	CASSFFEGSSYNEQFF
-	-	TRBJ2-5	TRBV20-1	CSARKPGKETQYF
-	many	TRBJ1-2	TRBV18	CASSLLGSSNYGYTF
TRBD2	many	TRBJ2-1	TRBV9	CASSVDGGARGHEQFF
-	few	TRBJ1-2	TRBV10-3	CAIRRAADGGYTF
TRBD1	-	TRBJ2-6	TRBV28	CASRLTGGLSGANVLTF
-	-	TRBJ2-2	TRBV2	CASTWGGELFF
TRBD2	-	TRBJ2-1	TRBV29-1	CSVDLGLAGQNEQFF
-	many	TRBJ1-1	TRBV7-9	CASSFEGSNTEAFF
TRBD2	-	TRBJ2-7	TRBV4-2	CASSQGTSGLYEQYF
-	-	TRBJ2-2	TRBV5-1	CATSGGGSAGELFF
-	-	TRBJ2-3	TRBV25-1	CASGTRGTDTQYF
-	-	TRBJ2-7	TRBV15	CATSRGLQGSYEQYF
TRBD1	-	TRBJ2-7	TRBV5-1	CASSPRQGAGYEQYF
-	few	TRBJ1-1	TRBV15	CATARGALNTEAFF
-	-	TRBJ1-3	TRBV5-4	CASSSRPTGNTIYF
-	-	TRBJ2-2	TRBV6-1	CASSEYKFANTGELFF
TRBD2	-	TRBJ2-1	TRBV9	CASSGVGGRANEQFF
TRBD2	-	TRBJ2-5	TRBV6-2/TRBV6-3	CASRRLAGGGRETQYF
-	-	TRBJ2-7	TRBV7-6	CASSLTGTYEQYF
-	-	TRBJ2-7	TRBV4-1	CASSRGAGVDEQYF
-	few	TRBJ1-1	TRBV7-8	CASSFGQLNTEAFF
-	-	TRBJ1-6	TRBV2	CASRLNIRASNSPLHF
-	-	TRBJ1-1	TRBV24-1	CATSDLHRSSLNTEASF
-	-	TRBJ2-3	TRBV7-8	CASSLEYSTDTQYF
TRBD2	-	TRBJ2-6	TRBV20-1	CSAPRAGVNVLTF
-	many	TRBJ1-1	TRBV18	CASSPRTQNTEAFF
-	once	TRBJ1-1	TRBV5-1	CASSADRFMNTEAFF
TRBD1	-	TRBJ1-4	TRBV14	CASSDLGTGHEKLFF
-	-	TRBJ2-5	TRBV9	CASSVGWGLETQYF
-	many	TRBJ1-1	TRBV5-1	CASSLGYGGPPTEAFF
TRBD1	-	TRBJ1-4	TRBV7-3	CASSAGGAGEKLFF
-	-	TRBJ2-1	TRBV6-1	CASSEGGSGGEQFF
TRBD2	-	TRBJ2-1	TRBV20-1	CSAPSGHPNYNEQFF
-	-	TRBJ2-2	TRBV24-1	CATSDESGGRTGELFF
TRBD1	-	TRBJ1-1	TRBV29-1	CSVLMTGGSTEAFF